These 24 T cell receptor beta chains share one sample of origin, sequenced in a study of Tregs in tolerant kidney transplant recipients. The assay was immunoSEQ multiplex PCR, and TCRdb's table has in-frame clones only and misses some. This sample yields about 240,000 clones, of which about 86% are seen a single time; 0.5% to 0.65% belongs to the top ten. Sequenced material: CD4+ T cells from blood. The source of these receptors is a human donor in good health.

This clone was counted a single time. This chain links TRBV11-2 with TRBJ2-5, with 8 bases identical to TRBD2. V was pared by 8 bases and J by 5 bases, with 1 base of the junction left unmatched. The CDR3 covers 11 residues. Germline CDR1 SGHAT, CDR2 FQNNGV. CDR3 amino acids: CASRGGETQYF. In DNA form, the CDR3 reads TGTGCCAGCCGGGGGGGGGAGACCCAGTACTTC. Variable domain in full (rest from reference TRBV11-2 and TRBJ2-5): EAGVAQSPRYKIIEKRQSVAFWCNPISGHATLYWYQQILGQGPKLLIQFQNNGVVDDSQLPKDRFSAERLKGVDSTLKIQPAKLEDSAVYLCASRGGETQYFGPGTRLLVL.

The V and J genes are TRBV12-5 and TRBJ1-1; D is ambiguous. The germline V gene encodes CDR1 LGHNT and CDR2 FRNRAP. This CDR3 region has 17 residues. V dropped 0 bases and J dropped 5 bases, with 19 bases sitting between them. The CDR3 coding sequence is TGTGCTAGTGGTTTGGTACTATCGCGGTCGGGAAAAACTGAAGCTTTCTTT. This sequence encodes CASGLVLSRSGKTEAFF.

The chain links TRBV6-5 to TRBJ2-3; a weak D match, TRBD1 (6 bases). V dropped 5 bases and J dropped 2 bases, with 11 bases sitting between them. The CDR3 is made up of 14 amino acids. The germline V gene has CDR1 MNHEY and CDR2 SVGAGI. In nucleotides, the CDR3 is TGTGCCAGCAGTAATCTGGGGGCCACAGATACGCAGTATTTT. Translated: CASSNLGATDTQYF.

This chain uses TRBV2 with TRBJ1-5; D unresolved. The CDR3 is made up of 11 amino acids. Germline V gene data show CDR1 as SNHLY and CDR2 as FYNNEI. Trimming removed 6 bases at V and 7 bases at J, with 7 bases between. Here the CDR3 reads CASRGGQPQHF. The CDR3 coding sequence is TGTGCCAGCAGGGGAGGGCAGCCCCAGCATTTT.

The V gene is TRBV19, the J gene TRBJ2-5, with 14 bases matching TRBD2. The CDR3 is 17 amino acids. Trimming at V came to 3 bases and at J to 7 bases, leaving 10 bases not matched to a gene. CDR1 is LNHDA, CDR2 SQIVND, per germline (reference sequence). The CDR3 coding sequence is TGTGCCAGTAGTATGGGGACTAGCGGGGGAGCAGGGGGGACCCAGTACTTC. It specifies CASSMGTSGGAGGTQYF.

V is TRBV2 and J is TRBJ1-2; TRBD1 matches 10 bases. The length of the CDR3 is 15 residues. Germline CDR1 reads SNHLY; CDR2 reads FYNNEI. The V gene end was trimmed by 3 bases and the J gene end by 2 bases; junction bases not matched to a gene: 3. The CDR3 sequence is CASSDRTGGNYGYTF. DNA of the CDR3: TGTGCCAGCAGTGATAGGACAGGGGGAAACTATGGCTACACCTTC.

V gene TRBV10-3 combines with J gene TRBJ2-3, with 12 nucleotides matching TRBD2. CDR1 is ENHRY, CDR2 SYGVKD, per germline. The CDR3 has 15 amino acids. V shed 8 bases, J shed 0 bases, and the junction held 3 bases outside the gene matches. CDR3 nucleotides: TGTGCCATCCGGACTAGCGGGACTAGCACAGATACGCAGTATTTT. Protein: CAIRTSGTSTDTQYF.

The DNA of the CDR3 is TGTGCCAGCAGCTTAATACGGTACTCCGAGCAGTACTTC. It encodes CASSLIRYSEQYF. The genes are TRBV7-6 and TRBJ2-7; D unclear. The CDR3 is 13 residues long. Trimming cost V 2 bases and J 6 bases, with 11 bases left between them. In germline, CDR1 is SGHVS, CDR2 FNYEAQ.

The DNA of the CDR3 is TGTGCCAGCAGTCTCGGACCACGAGACGGCTACACCTTC. Its protein is CASSLGPRDGYTF. The chain links TRBV25-1 to TRBJ1-2; D gene unclear. The CDR3 covers 13 residues. Germline V CDR1 and CDR2: MGHDK, SYGVNS. With 5 bases removed from V and 8 bases from J, the gap between germline ends came to 15 bases.

The chain employs TRBV5-1 and TRBJ2-7; no reliable D call. Germline V gene data show CDR1 as SGHRS and CDR2 as YFSETQ. CDR3 length equals 13 residues. The V and J ends lost 0 bases and 7 bases respectively, with 11 bases between them. The CDR3, as DNA: TGCGCCAGCAGCTTGGAGTACGGGCGGGAGCAGTACTTC. This encodes CASSLEYGREQYF.

This chain uses TRBV9 with TRBJ1-2; TRBD1 is a possible D gene (5 bases). The V gene lost 0 bases and the J gene lost 4 bases, with 13 bases spanning the gap. Per the germline V gene, CDR1 is SGDLS and CDR2 is YYNGEE. The CDR3 consists of 15 residues. The CDR3 sequence is CASSVGGGRAYGYTF. CDR3 coding DNA: TGTGCCAGCAGCGTAGGGGGTGGCAGGGCCTATGGCTACACCTTC.

The CDR3 here is CASSSGFSGSRETQYF. CDR3 DNA: TGTGCCAGCAGCTCCGGTTTTAGTGGCTCGAGAGAGACCCAGTACTTC. The rearrangement uses TRBV7-9 and TRBJ2-5; D remains ambiguous. V gave up 4 bases and J gave up 4 bases, with 19 bases separating them. The germline CDR1 and CDR2 sequences are SEHNR and FQNEAQ (reference sequence). This CDR3 is 16 amino acids long.

This chain links TRBV5-1 with TRBJ1-5; D ambiguous. This CDR3 has 13 amino acids. Trimming took off 7 bases at V and 2 bases at J, with 10 bases between the two ends. Germline V lookup: CDR1 SGHRS, CDR2 YFSETQ. The CDR3 sequence: CASSERGNQPQHF. CDR3 bases: TGCGCCAGCTCCGAGCGGGGCAATCAGCCCCAGCATTTT.

Of note for this clone: Within the sample, other DNA sequences also encode this same CDR3. The J gene is TRBJ2-5, the V gene TRBV5-1, with 12 bases aligning to TRBD2. J gave up 9 bases and V 0 bases, and 3 bases lay outside the gene matches. Germline lookup yields CDR1 SGHRS and CDR2 YFSETQ. The CDR3 sequence is 14 residues long. The CDR3 DNA is TGCGCCAGCAGCTTGGGGCTAGCGGGGGGGTCCCAGTACTTC. Translated: CASSLGLAGGSQYF. Supplemented by reference TRBV5-1 and TRBJ2-5, the full variable domain reads KAGVTQTPRYLIKTRGQQVTLSCSPISGHRSVSWYQQTPGQGLQFLFEYFSETQRNKGNFPGRFSGRQFSNSRSEMNVSTLELGDSALYLCASSLGLAGGSQYFGPGTRLLVL.

The genes are TRBV27 and TRBJ2-3, with a possible D match to TRBD2 (5 bases). The CDR3 spans 14 residues. The V and J ends lost 5 bases and 2 bases respectively, with 11 bases between them. CDR1 and CDR2 (germline): MNHEY, SMNVEV (reference sequence). CDR3 region: CASSRGETTDTQYF. DNA for the CDR3: TGTGCCAGCAGTCGGGGTGAGACCACAGATACGCAGTATTTT.

This chain links TRBV15 with TRBJ2-7, with 11 bases lining up with TRBD2. The CDR3 extends over 18 amino acids. The germline gives CDR1 LNHNV, CDR2 YYDKDF (reference sequence). V shed 0 bases, J shed 4 bases, and the junction held 11 bases outside the gene matches. Here the CDR3 DNA reads TGTGCCACCAGCAGAGATAGGGTTCTAGCGGGAGGTGGGTACGAGCAGTACTTC. Translation: CATSRDRVLAGGGYEQYF.

Details on this clone: The sample carries other DNA sequences with the same CDR3. The chain recombines TRBV9 with TRBJ2-3, with D unclear. Trimming shortened V by 0 bases and J by 0 bases, and 5 bases separated the two germline ends. Germline CDR1 reads SGDLS; CDR2 reads YYNGEE. CDR3 length: 14 amino acids. Written as DNA, the CDR3 is TGTGCCAGCAGCGTAGGCGCGAGCACAGATACGCAGTATTTT. This translates into CASSVGASTDTQYF.

The chain recombines TRBV14 with TRBJ2-2; D ambiguous. Germline V gene data show CDR1 as SGHDN and CDR2 as FVKESK. The V and J ends lost 0 bases and 2 bases respectively, with 7 bases between them. The CDR3 runs to 15 residues. CDR3 loop: CASSQDRTNTGELFF. CDR3 nucleotide sequence: TGTGCCAGCAGCCAAGATCGAACAAACACCGGGGAGCTGTTTTTT.

The rearrangement joins TRBV7-6 to TRBJ2-1; TRBD2 matches at 7 bases. The CDR3 consists of 18 residues. V dropped 4 bases and J dropped 0; count of bases not matched to a gene: 12. Germline CDR1 SGHVS, CDR2 FNYEAQ. CDR3 in DNA: TGTGCCAGCAGCTCGTCCCGGGACTATTGGAGCTCCTACAATGAGCAGTTCTTC. This translates into CASSSSRDYWSSYNEQFF.

This clone showed up just once. V and J are TRBV5-4 and TRBJ1-1; 9 bases match TRBD1. This CDR3 has 15 amino acids. V shed 2 bases and J 5 bases; nucleotides not matched to a gene: 7. Germline CDR1 is SGHNT and CDR2 is YYREEE (reference sequence). CDR3 sequence (DNA): TGTGCCAGCAGCTTCCCGGGACAGGGAAGAACTGAAGCTTTCTTT. Translation gives CASSFPGQGRTEAFF.

CDR3 sequence reads: CAISEAGTGGEQYF. Written as DNA, the CDR3 is TGTGCCATCAGTGAGGCCGGGACAGGAGGCGAGCAGTACTTC. The chain combines TRBV10-3 with TRBJ2-7; TRBD1 aligns across 8 bases. The CDR3 sequence is 14 residues long. The germline V gene encodes CDR1 ENHRY and CDR2 SYGVKD. The V gene end was trimmed by 2 bases and the J gene end by 6 bases; junction bases not matched to a gene: 6.

The chain has TRBV19 and TRBJ2-2; weak D call: TRBD1 (6 bases). V lost 5 bases, J lost 6 bases, and 13 bases lay in between. This CDR3 comprises 14 residues. Germline CDR1 is LNHDA and CDR2 is SQIVND (reference sequence). The CDR3 nucleotides are TGTGCCAGTAGTGCTAACAGGGAAGCCGGGGAGCTGTTTTTT. Protein: CASSANREAGELFF.

This chain links TRBV7-9 with TRBJ1-4; D possibly corresponds to TRBD1 (5 bases). Trimming left V 5 bases short and J 7 bases short, with 14 bases between. This CDR3 has 14 amino acids. The V gene's germline CDR1 is SEHNR and CDR2 FQNEAQ (reference sequence). CDR3 sequence: CASSRGSRGEKLFF. The CDR3 bases are TGTGCCAGCAGCCGGGGGTCTCGTGGTGAAAAACTGTTTTTT.

The chain joins TRBV7-9 to TRBJ1-2; D remains unclear. The CDR3 runs 15 residues. Germline loops: CDR1 SEHNR, CDR2 FQNEAQ (reference sequence). The V gene lost 1 base and the J gene lost 4 bases, with 13 bases spanning the gap. CDR3 coding DNA: TGTGCCAGCAGCTTAGTAACAGATATTGGCTATGGCTACACCTTC. Residues: CASSLVTDIGYGYTF.